One and the same sample provided the 28 T cell receptor beta chains below, sequenced in a study of cytomegalovirus exposure and HLA in healthy donors. The PCR contained 60 Vbeta and 13 Jbeta primers. Libraries were prepared by immunoSEQ multiplex PCR; TCRdb keeps only in-frame clonotypes and omits some of them. The sample holds over 150,000 clones, about four fifths seen once. Sequencing was performed on PBMCs. The receptors were sampled from a male donor in good health and CMV-seropositive.

This CDR3 reads CASSPPREKGETQYF. In DNA form, the CDR3 reads TGTGCCAGCTCACCACCCCGAGAAAAGGGGGAGACCCAGTACTTC. This chain links TRBV18 with TRBJ2-5; D might be TRBD1 (5 bases). CDR1 and CDR2 (germline): KGHSH, LQKENI. Trimming left V 0 bases short and J 5 bases short, with 13 bases between. CDR3 length equals 15 residues. The entire variable domain, with the rest obtained from reference TRBV18 and TRBJ2-5, is as follows: NAGVMQNPRHLVRRRGQEARLRCSPMKGHSHVYWYRQLPEEGLKFMVYLQKENIIDESGMPKERFSAEFPKEGPSILRIQQVVRGDSAAYFCASSPPREKGETQYFGPGTRLLVL.

This clone was observed a few times. The chain recombines TRBV19 with TRBJ1-5, with a weak D call TRBD1 (5 bases). The CDR3 loop spans 15 amino acids. The V end was cut by 6 bases, the J end by 0 bases, with 12 bases between. CDR1 is LNHDA, CDR2 SQIVND, per germline (reference sequence). The CDR3 bases are TGTGCCAGTAGGACCCTGGGGGGTAGCAATCAGCCCCAGCATTTT. It is translated as CASRTLGGSNQPQHF.

This clone was seen just once. The V gene is TRBV7-9, the J gene TRBJ1-1; 7 bases agree with TRBD1. Germline CDR1 is SEHNR and CDR2 is FQNEAQ (reference sequence). The junction had 1 base not matched to a gene; V was cut back by 1 base and J by 8 bases. The CDR3 sequence is 12 residues long. The chain's CDR3 is CASSLGDSEAFF. The CDR3 nucleotides read TGTGCCAGCAGCTTAGGGGACAGCGAAGCTTTCTTT.

This clone was seen a single time. This chain joins TRBV15 and TRBJ1-5, with 9 bases that match TRBD1. This CDR3 spans 15 amino acids. The V gene end was trimmed by 4 bases and the J gene end by 7 bases; junction bases not matched to a gene: 8. Germline assignment: CDR1 LNHNV and CDR2 YYDKDF (reference sequence). CDR3 protein: CATSKYRGQGQPQHF. The CDR3 DNA reads TGTGCCACCAGCAAATACAGGGGGCAAGGACAGCCCCAGCATTTT. Drawing the rest from reference TRBV15 and TRBJ1-5, the complete variable domain is DAMVIQNPRYQVTQFGKPVTLSCSQTLNHNVMYWYQQKSSQAPKLLFHYYDKDFNNEADTPDNFQSRRPNTSFCFLDIRSPGLGDTAMYLCATSKYRGQGQPQHFGDGTRLSIL.

This chain joins TRBV7-2 and TRBJ2-3, with 12 bases that match TRBD2. The CDR3 is 16 residues long. Per germline, CDR1 SGHTA and CDR2 FQGNSA. The trim removed 0 bases at V and 7 bases at J, leaving 5 bases unmatched. Here the CDR3 DNA reads TGTGCCAGCAGCTTAGCGGCTAGCGGGGGGGCTTATACGCAGTATTTT. This codes for CASSLAASGGAYTQYF.

Details on this clone: One end of the junction is discordant with germline, which a read error may explain. The genes are TRBV28 and TRBJ2-4; possible D gene TRBD2, 6 bases. The CDR3 is made up of 11 amino acids. Germline V gives CDR1 MDHEN, CDR2 SYDVKM. The CDR3 DNA is TGTGCCAGCAGTTTAAATTGGGACTTTAACTTC. Protein product: CASSLNWDFNF. The entire variable domain, with the rest obtained from reference TRBV28 and TRBJ2-4, is as follows: DVKVTQSSRYLVKRTGEKVFLECVQDMDHENMFWYRQDPGLGLRLIYFSYDVKMKEKGDIPEGYSVSREKKERFSLILESASTNQTSMYLCASSLNWDFNFGAGTRLSVL.

This clone was seen a handful of times. Other nucleotide sequences from this sample produce the same CDR3. The chain joins TRBV5-1 to TRBJ1-1, with D unclear. The CDR3 runs to 13 residues. Per germline, CDR1 SGHRS and CDR2 YFSETQ. Trimming took off 0 bases at V and 2 bases at J, with 5 bases between the two ends. The CDR3 region has the DNA TGCGCCAGCAGCTTGGGAGAAAACACTGAAGCTTTCTTT. Translation: CASSLGENTEAFF.

The chain recombines TRBV6-1 with TRBJ1-2; D possibly corresponds to TRBD1 (6 bases). Trimming left V 6 bases short and J 2 bases short, with 16 bases between. There are 15 residues in the CDR3. Germline CDR1 and CDR2: MNHNS and SASEGT. For the CDR3, the DNA is TGTGCCAGCAGCGCACTGGACAGTTTAAACTATGGCTACACCTTC. Encoded protein: CASSALDSLNYGYTF.

The V call is TRBV11-3, the J call TRBJ2-2, with 12 positions matching TRBD2. The CDR3 covers 16 residues. V shed 5 bases and J 1 base; nucleotides not matched to a gene: 2. Germline assignment: CDR1 SGHNT and CDR2 YENEEA. For the CDR3, the DNA is TGTGCCAGCAGCCTGGGACTAGCGGGGAACACCGGGGAGCTGTTTTTT. This gives the protein CASSLGLAGNTGELFF.

This clone has just one count. The genes are TRBV5-4 and TRBJ2-3; 7 bases line up with TRBD2. Germline trimming cut 2 bases from V and 4 bases from J; bases unmatched to any gene: 4. This CDR3 spans 14 amino acids. Looked up from germline, CDR1 is SGHNT and CDR2 is YYREEE (reference sequence). The CDR3 sequence: CASSFRRGSDTQYF. The CDR3 bases are TGTGCCAGCAGCTTTAGGCGGGGGTCAGATACGCAGTATTTT.

The chain joins TRBV28 to TRBJ1-2; 7 bases fit TRBD1. There are 13 residues in the CDR3. The J segment lost 4 bases and the V segment lost 8 bases, leaving 7 bases of the junction unmatched. The germline V gene encodes CDR1 MDHEN and CDR2 SYDVKM. CDR3 amino acids: CASRRGLTYGYTF. The CDR3 DNA is TGTGCCAGCCGGAGGGGGCTCACCTATGGCTACACCTTC.

This clone showed up just once. CDR3 bases: TGTGCCACCAGCAGGGGACACCAGAGCTATGGCTACACCTTC. This encodes CATSRGHQSYGYTF. The rearrangement joins TRBV15 to TRBJ1-2, with D possibly being TRBD1 (6 bases). Trimming took off 3 bases at V and 4 bases at J, with 12 bases between the two ends. Per germline, CDR1 LNHNV and CDR2 YYDKDF (reference sequence). The CDR3 is 14 residues long. Full variable domain (remainder filled in from reference TRBV15 and TRBJ1-2): DAMVIQNPRYQVTQFGKPVTLSCSQTLNHNVMYWYQQKSSQAPKLLFHYYDKDFNNEADTPDNFQSRRPNTSFCFLDIRSPGLGDTAMYLCATSRGHQSYGYTFGSGTRLTVV.

The chain employs TRBV6-5 and TRBJ2-7, with 14 bases lining up with TRBD2. The CDR3 consists of 16 residues. CDR1 and CDR2 (germline): MNHEY, SVGAGI. V trimming: 0 bases; J trimming: 3 bases; junction bases outside the gene matches: 1. The CDR3 sequence is CASSYSGLAGVYEQYF. CDR3 sequence (DNA): TGTGCCAGCAGTTACTCGGGACTAGCGGGGGTCTACGAGCAGTACTTC.

The chain uses TRBV5-4 and TRBJ2-7, with 9 bases that match TRBD1. This CDR3 comprises 14 residues. In germline, CDR1 is SGHNT, CDR2 YYREEE (reference sequence). Trimming took 4 bases from V and 2 from J; bases not matched to a gene: 4. This CDR3 is CASSRDRATYEQYF. The CDR3 DNA sequence: TGTGCCAGCAGCCGGGACAGGGCCACCTACGAGCAGTACTTC.

This chain uses TRBV6-1 with TRBJ1-5; 7 bases map to TRBD1. Per germline, CDR1 MNHNS and CDR2 SASEGT. The CDR3 totals 14 residues. J lost 5 bases, V lost 7 bases, and 8 bases had no gene match. In DNA form, the CDR3 reads TGTGCCAGCATCCCCGGACAGGTCGATCAGCCCCAGCATTTT. Translated, it gives CASIPGQVDQPQHF.

The CDR3 region has the DNA TGTGCCTGGAGTATACGACAGGGAGCTAACTATGGCTACACCTTC. Protein: CAWSIRQGANYGYTF. The chain combines TRBV30 with TRBJ1-2, with 7 bases identical to TRBD1. Germline CDR1 reads GTSNPN; CDR2 reads SVGIG (reference sequence). The V gene end was trimmed by 2 bases and the J gene end by 0 bases; junction bases not matched to a gene: 6. There are 15 residues in the CDR3.

The chain combines TRBV30 with TRBJ1-6; TRBD1 matches 7 bases. The V gene's germline CDR1 is GTSNPN and CDR2 SVGIG (reference sequence). V shed 5 bases and J 10 bases; nucleotides not matched to a gene: 5. The CDR3 has 12 residues. The CDR3 reads CAWDRAESPLHF. The DNA of the CDR3 is TGTGCCTGGGACAGGGCGGAATCACCCCTCCACTTT.

The chain joins TRBV30 to TRBJ1-1; tentatively, D is TRBD1 (5 bases). This CDR3 contains 13 residues. The germline V gene encodes CDR1 GTSNPN and CDR2 SVGIG (reference sequence). With 2 bases removed from V and 0 bases from J, the gap between germline ends came to 7 bases. CDR3 residues: CAWSTGLNTEAFF. The CDR3 DNA follows: TGTGCCTGGAGTACAGGACTGAACACTGAAGCTTTCTTT.

The V and J genes are TRBV28 and TRBJ1-5; D remains unclear. The length of the CDR3 is 15 residues. Germline CDR1 MDHEN, CDR2 SYDVKM. V lost 7 bases and J 7 bases, leaving 20 bases between the germline ends. The CDR3 reads CASIPGNNFGQPQHF. DNA for the CDR3: TGTGCCAGCATTCCGGGGAACAATTTTGGACAGCCCCAGCATTTT.

This clone was counted a few times. V gene TRBV6-5 combines with J gene TRBJ1-4; TRBD1 matches at 7 bases. The CDR3 sequence is 15 residues long. Trimming took 4 bases from V and 6 from J; bases not matched to a gene: 8. The germline CDR1 and CDR2 sequences are MNHEY and SVGAGI. In DNA form, the CDR3 reads TGTGCCAGCAGTTGGACCGGGACAGCCGATGAAAAACTGTTTTTT. Translating gives CASSWTGTADEKLFF.

The V gene is TRBV5-6, the J gene TRBJ2-7; a weak D match, TRBD2 (6 bases). The CDR3 extends over 13 amino acids. Trimming took off 1 base at V and 3 bases at J, with 8 bases between the two ends. The germline gives CDR1 SGHDT, CDR2 YYEEEE. For the CDR3, the DNA is TGTGCCAGCAGCTTGACGGGACTCTACGAGCAGTACTTC. This sequence encodes CASSLTGLYEQYF. The full variable domain, completed using reference TRBV5-6 and TRBJ2-7, is DAGVTQSPTHLIKTRGQQVTLRCSPKSGHDTVSWYQQALGQGPQFIFQYYEEEERQRGNFPDRFSGHQFPNYSSELNVNALLLGDSALYLCASSLTGLYEQYFGPGTRLTVT.

Written as DNA, the CDR3 is TGCGCCAGCAGCGTACGACAGGGAACTAATGGCTACACCTTC. The encoded protein is CASSVRQGTNGYTF. J is TRBJ1-2 and V is TRBV5-1, with TRBD1 matching over 7 bases. Losses at the gene ends were 4 bases for V and 6 bases for J; bases not matched to a gene: 9. The CDR3 totals 14 residues. Germline V lookup: CDR1 SGHRS, CDR2 YFSETQ.

The chain is built from TRBV11-2 and TRBJ2-3; TRBD1 agrees at 9 bases. V shed 4 bases and J 2 bases; nucleotides not matched to a gene: 4. The germline gives CDR1 SGHAT, CDR2 FQNNGV. The CDR3 runs to 15 residues. The CDR3 coding sequence is TGTGCCAGCAGCTACGGGACAGGGAACACAGATACGCAGTATTTT. This sequence encodes CASSYGTGNTDTQYF.

V usage is TRBV5-5 and J usage is TRBJ1-1, with D unclear. This CDR3 region has 16 residues. V dropped 1 base and J dropped 1 base, with 14 bases sitting between them. Germline values: CDR1 SGHKS, CDR2 YYEKEE (reference sequence). In nucleotides, the CDR3 is TGTGCCAGCAGCTTGTACCGGGGAGGGAGGAACACTGAAGCTTTCTTT. Protein: CASSLYRGGRNTEAFF.

The rearrangement links TRBV29-1 to TRBJ2-1; perhaps TRBD1 as D (6 bases). Per germline, CDR1 SQVTM and CDR2 ANQGSEA. V was cut by 6 bases and J by 9 bases, with 18 bases left in between. The length of the CDR3 is 13 residues. In DNA, the CDR3 is TGCAGCGTCGGGAAGGGGGTTCAGGGTGAGCAGTTCTTC. Translation gives CSVGKGVQGEQFF.

This clone was counted a few times. The chain couples TRBV28 to TRBJ2-6; D might be TRBD2 (5 bases). This CDR3 spans 15 amino acids. Trimming removed 4 bases at V and 4 bases at J, with 11 bases between. The V gene's germline CDR1 is MDHEN and CDR2 SYDVKM. The CDR3 region has the DNA TGTGCCAGCAGTTCCGGACTTAGAGGGGCCAACGTCCTGACTTTC. Its translation is CASSSGLRGANVLTF.

The chain has TRBV6-5 and TRBJ1-2; the D gene is possibly TRBD1 (6 bases). V lost 9 bases and J 3 bases, leaving 14 bases between the germline ends. Germline V gene data show CDR1 as MNHEY and CDR2 as SVGAGI. The CDR3 loop spans 13 amino acids. CDR3 sequence (DNA): TGTGCCAGTCGAGACAGGCGAGACTATGGCTACACCTTC. Translation: CASRDRRDYGYTF.

V usage is TRBV18 and J usage is TRBJ2-1; the D gene is possibly TRBD2 (5 bases). The CDR3 is 11 residues long. Germline V gene lookup returns CDR1 KGHSH and CDR2 LQKENI. V lost 10 bases to trimming and J lost 3 bases, with 7 bases between them. CDR3 nucleotides: TGTGCCACCGGAGGCTACAATGAGCAGTTCTTC. It specifies CATGGYNEQFF.